This paragraph covers one T cell receptor beta chain sequence. Its antigen is still unknown. V lost 4 bases, J lost 4 bases, and 11 bases lay in between. Germline CDR1 LNHDA, CDR2 SQIVND (reference sequence). The CDR3 length is 15 residues. These data are taken from a study of cytomegalovirus exposure and HLA in healthy donors. Study observations and caveats: Some V segments could not be told apart, so they were left out, TRBV6-2 and TRBV6-3 among them. With DRB1 most and HLA-C fewest, TCR association rates differed between HLA loci in a later analysis. In a later analysis, productive TCRs from donors in an Asian-associated ancestry cluster reportedly carried fewer N-insertions than the cohort mean.

Researchers ran the PCR with 60 Vbeta and 13 Jbeta primers. Generated by immunoSEQ multiplex PCR, the TCRdb table keeps only in-frame clones and is missing some. The sample lists some 130,000 clones, roughly 85% occurring once. Sequenced: PBMCs. The rearrangement uses TRBV19 and TRBJ2-6, with D hard to call. This receptor was identified in a man aged 40-50 years in good health and CMV-seropositive. The CDR3 here is CASSTRVKGANVLTF. Here the CDR3 DNA reads TGTGCCAGTAGTACCCGGGTGAAGGGGGCCAACGTCCTGACTTTC.